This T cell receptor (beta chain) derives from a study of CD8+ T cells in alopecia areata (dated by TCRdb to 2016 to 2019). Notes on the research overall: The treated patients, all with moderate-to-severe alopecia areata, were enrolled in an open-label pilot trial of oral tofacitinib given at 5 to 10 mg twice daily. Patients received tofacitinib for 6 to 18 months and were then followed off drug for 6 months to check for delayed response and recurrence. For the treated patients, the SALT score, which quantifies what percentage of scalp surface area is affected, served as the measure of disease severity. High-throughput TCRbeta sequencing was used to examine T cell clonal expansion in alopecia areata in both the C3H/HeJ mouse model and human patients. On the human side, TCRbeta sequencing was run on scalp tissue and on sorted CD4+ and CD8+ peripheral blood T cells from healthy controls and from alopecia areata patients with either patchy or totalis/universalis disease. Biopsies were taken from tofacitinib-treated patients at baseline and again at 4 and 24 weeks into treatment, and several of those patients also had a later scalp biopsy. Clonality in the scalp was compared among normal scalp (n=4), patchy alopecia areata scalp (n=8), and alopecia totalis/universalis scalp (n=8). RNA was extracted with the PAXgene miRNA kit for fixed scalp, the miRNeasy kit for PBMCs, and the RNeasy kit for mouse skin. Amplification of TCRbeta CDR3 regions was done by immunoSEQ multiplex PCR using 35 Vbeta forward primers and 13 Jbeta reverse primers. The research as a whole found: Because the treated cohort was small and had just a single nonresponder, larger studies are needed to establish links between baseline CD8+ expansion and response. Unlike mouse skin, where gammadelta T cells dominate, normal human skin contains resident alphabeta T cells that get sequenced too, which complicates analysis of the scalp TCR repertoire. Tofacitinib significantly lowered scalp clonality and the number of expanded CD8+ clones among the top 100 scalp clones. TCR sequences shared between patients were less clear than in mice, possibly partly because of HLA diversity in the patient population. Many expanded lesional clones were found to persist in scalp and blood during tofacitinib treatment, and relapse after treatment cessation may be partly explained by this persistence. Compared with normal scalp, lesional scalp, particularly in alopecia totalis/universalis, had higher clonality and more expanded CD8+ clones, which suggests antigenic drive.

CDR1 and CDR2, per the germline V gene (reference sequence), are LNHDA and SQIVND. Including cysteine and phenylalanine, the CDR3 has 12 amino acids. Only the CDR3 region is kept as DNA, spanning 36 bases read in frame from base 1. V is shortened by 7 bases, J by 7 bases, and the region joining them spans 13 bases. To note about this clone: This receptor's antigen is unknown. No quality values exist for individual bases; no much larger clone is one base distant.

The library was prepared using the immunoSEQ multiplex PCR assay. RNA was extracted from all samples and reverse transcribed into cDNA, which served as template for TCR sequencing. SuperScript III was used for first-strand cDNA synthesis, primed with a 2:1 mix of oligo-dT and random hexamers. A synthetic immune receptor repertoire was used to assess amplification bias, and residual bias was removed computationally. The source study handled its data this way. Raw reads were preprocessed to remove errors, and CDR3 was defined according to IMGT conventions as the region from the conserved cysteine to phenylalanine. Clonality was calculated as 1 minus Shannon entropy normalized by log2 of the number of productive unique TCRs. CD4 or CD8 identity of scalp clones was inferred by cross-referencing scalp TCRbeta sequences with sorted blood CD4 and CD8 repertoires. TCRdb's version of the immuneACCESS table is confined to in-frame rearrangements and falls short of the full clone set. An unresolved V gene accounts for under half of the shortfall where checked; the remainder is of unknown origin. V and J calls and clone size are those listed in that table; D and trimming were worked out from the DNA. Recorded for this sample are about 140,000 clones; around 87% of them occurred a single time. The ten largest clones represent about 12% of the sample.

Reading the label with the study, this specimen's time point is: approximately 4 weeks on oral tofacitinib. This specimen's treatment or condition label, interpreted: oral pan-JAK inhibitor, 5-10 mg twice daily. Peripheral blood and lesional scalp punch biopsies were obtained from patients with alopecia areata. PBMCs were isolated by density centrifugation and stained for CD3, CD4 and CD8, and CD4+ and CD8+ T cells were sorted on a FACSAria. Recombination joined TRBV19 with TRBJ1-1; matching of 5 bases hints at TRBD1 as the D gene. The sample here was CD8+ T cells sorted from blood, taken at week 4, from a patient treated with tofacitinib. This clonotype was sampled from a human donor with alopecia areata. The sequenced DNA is TGTGCCAGTACGGTGGGGCCACATGAAGCTTTCTTT. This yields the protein CASTVGPHEAFF.